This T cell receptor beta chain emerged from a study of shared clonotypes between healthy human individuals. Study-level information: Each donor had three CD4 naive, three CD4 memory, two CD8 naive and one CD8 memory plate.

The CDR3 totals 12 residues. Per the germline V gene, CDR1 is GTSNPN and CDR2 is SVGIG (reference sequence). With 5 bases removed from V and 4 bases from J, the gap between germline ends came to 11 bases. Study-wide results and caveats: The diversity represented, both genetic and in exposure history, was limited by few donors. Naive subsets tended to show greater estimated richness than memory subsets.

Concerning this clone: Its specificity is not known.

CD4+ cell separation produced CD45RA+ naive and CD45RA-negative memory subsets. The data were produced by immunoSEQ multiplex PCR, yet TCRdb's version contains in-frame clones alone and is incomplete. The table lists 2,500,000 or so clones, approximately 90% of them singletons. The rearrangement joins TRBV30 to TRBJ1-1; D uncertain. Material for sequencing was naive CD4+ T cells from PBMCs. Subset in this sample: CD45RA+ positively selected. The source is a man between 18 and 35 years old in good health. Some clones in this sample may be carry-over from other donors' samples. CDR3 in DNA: TGTGCCTGGTCACCCCGGATCACTGAAGCTTTCTTT. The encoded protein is CAWSPRITEAFF.